The entry that follows covers one T cell receptor (beta chain) sequence. Its antigen is undetermined. Those who donated were healthy bone marrow donors. Vbeta (60) and Jbeta (13) primers were used in the PCR. Clones were sequenced by immunoSEQ multiplex PCR, and TCRdb holds only the in-frame ones, with some missing. The sample holds 80,000 to 100,000 clones. This record comes from a study of cytomegalovirus exposure and HLA in healthy donors. General study points: As a later analysis showed, a missense DCLRE1C variant was linked to trimming of TCR beta V- and J-genes. Several of the most significant clusters appeared, in a later analysis, to be linked to common viral pathogens. Analyses of presence/absence relied on an assumption of roughly uniform sequencing depth across donors.

The ends lost 5 bases at V and 3 bases at J; junction bases unmatched: 5. The CDR3 runs 14 residues. CDR1 is SGHTA, CDR2 FQGTGA, per germline. The chain links TRBV7-3 to TRBJ2-3, with 7 bases that match TRBD1. The specimen was PBMCs. The receptor was isolated from a young woman in good health and CMV-seronegative. The CDR3 protein is CASSPGTVTDTQYF. The CDR3 nucleotides are TGTGCCAGCAGCCCGGGGACAGTGACAGATACGCAGTATTTT.